The clone carrying this T cell receptor (beta chain) was seen a handful of times. Unique molecular identifiers were in the cDNA, with template-switch universal primer binding. TCRdb re-derived calls from the 5' RACE reads in MiXCR, one entry per CDR3 protein. The sample lists 450,000 or so distinct CDR3 sequences; approximately 15% were seen once. The data are from a study of identical twins. Healthy Caucasian individuals made up all the donors. This CDR3 comprises 13 residues. The germline CDR1 and CDR2 sequences are SGDLS and YYNGEE. The V end was cut by 4 bases, the J end by 4 bases, with 9 bases between. This sample also appeared in a second study, on yellow fever vaccine responses in identical twins. Turning to that study: The authors reported partly convergent, partly personalized vaccine responses in identical twins.

This sequence joins TRBV9 and TRBJ2-1, with D unresolved. The sequenced material came from CD4+ T cells sorted from blood. This TCR derives from a woman younger than 35 in good health. The CDR3 nucleotides read TGTGCCAGCAGCCTTTACCCGTACAATGAGCAGTTCTTC. Translated, it gives CASSLYPYNEQFF.